At least ten counts were recorded for the clone carrying this TCR beta chain. What it binds is unknown. The investigators amplified TCR beta CDR3 regions from RNA transcripts. Initially, a first-round RT-PCR of the TCR CDR3 employed the HTBI primer set. In TCRdb, the multiplex PCR reads were re-called with MiXCR into one record per CDR3 protein. The data show approximately 410,000 distinct CDR3 sequences, roughly an eighth seen once. The sample is drawn from a study of T cells in Graves' hyperthyroidism and ophthalmopathy. Study-wide points: A median around 5.9 months before onset, the model predicted ophthalmopathy. Most thyroid clonotypes expanded above 0.001 were also detected in blood.

V was shortened by 7 bases and J by 9 bases, with 19 bases between the two germline ends. Germline V gives CDR1 SNHLY, CDR2 FYNNEI. CDR3 length equals 13 residues. The patients, who ranged from 18 to 65 in age, presented with newly diagnosed hyperthyroidism lasting under 2 months. The chain couples TRBV2 to TRBJ2-7; D is ambiguous. This sequence was found in a woman younger than 35 with Graves' hyperthyroidism. The source material was blood. For the CDR3, the DNA is TGTGCCAGCATTCCCATCCAACCGGGCGGGCAGTACTTC. Translated: CASIPIQPGGQYF.